The clone carrying this T cell receptor (beta chain) has just a few counts. Its antigen is undetermined. The data belong to a study of T-cell reconstitution after alpha-beta-depleted transplantation in children. Study observations and caveats: After one year, T-cell counts and TCRbeta diversity mostly came from new T cells. Surviving recipient T cells and thymic progenitors accounted for the high day-60 TCRbeta diversity observed in some patients. About two months after transplant, alpha-beta T cells reportedly came from several hundred expanded graft clones.

During its preparation, the TCRbeta library received unique molecular identifiers. TCRdb reprocessed the PCR reads with MiXCR, giving one entry per CDR3 protein. This sample has hundreds of thousands of distinct CDR3 sequences, with around 13% found just once. V lost 0 bases, J lost 0 bases, and 12 bases lay in between. Germline assignment: CDR1 DFQATT and CDR2 SNEGSKA (reference sequence). This CDR3 contains 15 residues. The material was PBMCs, mostly from graft donor cells, obtained 360 days after TCRalphabeta/CD19-depleted stem cell transplant. The TCR originated in a male patient aged 10-17 years who had a stem cell transplant for acute myeloid leukemia, so the T cells may come from the graft donor. V gene TRBV20-1 combines with J gene TRBJ2-7; D is unresolved. CDR3 amino acids: CSARDRTQSSYEQYF. In DNA, the CDR3 is TGCAGTGCTAGAGACCGGACCCAAAGCTCCTACGAGCAGTACTTC.